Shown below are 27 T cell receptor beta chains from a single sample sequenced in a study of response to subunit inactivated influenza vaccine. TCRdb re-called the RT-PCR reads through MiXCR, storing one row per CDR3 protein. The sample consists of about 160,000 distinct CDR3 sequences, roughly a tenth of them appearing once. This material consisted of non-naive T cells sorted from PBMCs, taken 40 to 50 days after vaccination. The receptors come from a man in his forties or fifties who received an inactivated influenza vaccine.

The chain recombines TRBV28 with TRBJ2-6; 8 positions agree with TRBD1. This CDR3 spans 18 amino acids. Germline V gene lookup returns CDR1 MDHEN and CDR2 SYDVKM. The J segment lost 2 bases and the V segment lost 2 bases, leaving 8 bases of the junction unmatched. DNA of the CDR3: TGTGCCAGCAGTTTAAGGCAGGGGGCCGTACCTGGGGCCAACGTCCTGACTTTC. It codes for CASSLRQGAVPGANVLTF.

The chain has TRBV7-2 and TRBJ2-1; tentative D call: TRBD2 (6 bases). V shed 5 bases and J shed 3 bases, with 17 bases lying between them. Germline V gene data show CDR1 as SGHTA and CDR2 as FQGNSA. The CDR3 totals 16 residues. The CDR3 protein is CASSPPGLPRYNEQFF. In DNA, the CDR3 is TGTGCCAGCAGCCCGCCGGGACTCCCCCGCTACAATGAGCAGTTCTTC.

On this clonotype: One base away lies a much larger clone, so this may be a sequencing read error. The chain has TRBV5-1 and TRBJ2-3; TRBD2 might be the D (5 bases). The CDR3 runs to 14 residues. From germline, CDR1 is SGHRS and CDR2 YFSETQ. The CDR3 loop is CASSKSSSTDTKYF. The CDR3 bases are TGCGCCAGCAGTAAGTCTAGCAGCACAGATACGAAGTATTTT.

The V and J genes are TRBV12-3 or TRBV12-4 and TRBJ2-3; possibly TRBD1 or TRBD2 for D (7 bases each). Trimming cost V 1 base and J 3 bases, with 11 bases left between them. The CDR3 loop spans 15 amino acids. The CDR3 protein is CASSLGQGGTDTQYF. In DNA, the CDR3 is TGTGCCAGCAGTTTAGGACAGGGAGGGACAGATACGCAGTATTTT.

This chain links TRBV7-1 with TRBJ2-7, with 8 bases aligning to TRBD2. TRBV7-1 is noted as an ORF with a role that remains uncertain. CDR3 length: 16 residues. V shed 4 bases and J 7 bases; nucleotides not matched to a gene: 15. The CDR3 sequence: CASSWERGRRLREQYF. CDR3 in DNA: TGTGCCAGCAGCTGGGAGCGGGGGCGCCGATTGAGGGAGCAGTACTTC.

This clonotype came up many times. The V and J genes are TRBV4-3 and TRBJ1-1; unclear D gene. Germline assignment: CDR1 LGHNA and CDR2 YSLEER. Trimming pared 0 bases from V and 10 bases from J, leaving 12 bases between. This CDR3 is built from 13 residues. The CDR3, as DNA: TGCGCCAGCAGCCAAGATCGAGTTACGGGAGCTTTCTTT. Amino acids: CASSQDRVTGAFF.

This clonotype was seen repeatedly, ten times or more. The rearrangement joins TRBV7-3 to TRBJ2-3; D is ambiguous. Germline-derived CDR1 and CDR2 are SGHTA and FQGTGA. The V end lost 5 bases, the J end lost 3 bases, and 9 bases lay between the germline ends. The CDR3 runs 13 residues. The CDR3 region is CASSPVLTDTQYF. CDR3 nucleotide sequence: TGTGCCAGCAGCCCAGTTTTGACAGATACGCAGTATTTT.

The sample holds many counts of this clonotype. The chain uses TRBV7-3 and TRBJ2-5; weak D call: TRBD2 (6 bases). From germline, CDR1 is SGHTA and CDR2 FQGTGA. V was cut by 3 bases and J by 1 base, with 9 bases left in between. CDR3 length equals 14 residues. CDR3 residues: CASSFGLFQETQYF. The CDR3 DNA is TGTGCCAGCAGCTTCGGACTATTCCAAGAGACCCAGTACTTC.

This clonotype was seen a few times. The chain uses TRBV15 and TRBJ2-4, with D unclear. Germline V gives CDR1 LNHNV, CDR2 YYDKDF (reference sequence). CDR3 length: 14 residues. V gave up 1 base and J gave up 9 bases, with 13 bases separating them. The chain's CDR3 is CATSRVGRILIQYF. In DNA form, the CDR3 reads TGTGCCACCAGCAGAGTTGGACGGATACTCATTCAGTACTTC. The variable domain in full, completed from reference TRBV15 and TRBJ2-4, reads DAMVIQNPRYQVTQFGKPVTLSCSQTLNHNVMYWYQQKSSQAPKLLFHYYDKDFNNEADTPDNFQSRRPNTSFCFLDIRSPGLGDTAMYLCATSRVGRILIQYFGAGTRLSVL.

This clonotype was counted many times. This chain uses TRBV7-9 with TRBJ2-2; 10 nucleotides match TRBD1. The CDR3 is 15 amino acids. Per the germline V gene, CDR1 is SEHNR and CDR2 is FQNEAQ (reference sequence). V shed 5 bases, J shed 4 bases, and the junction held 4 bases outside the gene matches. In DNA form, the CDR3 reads TGTGCCAGCAGCCCGGACAGGGGGTTCACCGGGGAGCTGTTTTTT. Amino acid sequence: CASSPDRGFTGELFF.

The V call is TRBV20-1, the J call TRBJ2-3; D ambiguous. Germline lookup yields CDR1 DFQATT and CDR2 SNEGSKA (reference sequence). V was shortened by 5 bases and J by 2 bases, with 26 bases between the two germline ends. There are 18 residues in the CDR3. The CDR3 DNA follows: TGCAGTGCTCCCCGTCCATTTGGGGTAACTGAACTCACAGATACGCAGTATTTT. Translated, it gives CSAPRPFGVTELTDTQYF.

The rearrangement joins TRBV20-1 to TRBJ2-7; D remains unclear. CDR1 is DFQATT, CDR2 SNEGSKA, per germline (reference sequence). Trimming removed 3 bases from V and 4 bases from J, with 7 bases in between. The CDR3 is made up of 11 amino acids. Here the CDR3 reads CSASSGYEQYF. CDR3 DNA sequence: TGCAGTGCTAGTTCTGGGTACGAGCAGTACTTC.

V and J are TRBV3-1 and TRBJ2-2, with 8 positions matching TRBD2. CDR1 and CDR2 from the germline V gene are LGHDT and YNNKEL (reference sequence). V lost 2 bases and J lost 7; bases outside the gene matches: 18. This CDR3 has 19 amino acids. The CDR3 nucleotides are TGTGCCAGCAGCCAACGGGGCGCGCGTTGGGCGGGAGGTGTCGGGGAGCTGTTTTTT. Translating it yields CASSQRGARWAGGVGELFF.

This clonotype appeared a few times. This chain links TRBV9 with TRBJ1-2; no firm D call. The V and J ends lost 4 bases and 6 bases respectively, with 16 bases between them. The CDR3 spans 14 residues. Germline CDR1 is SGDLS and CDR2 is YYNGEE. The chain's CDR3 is CASSPDNPTDGYTF. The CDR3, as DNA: TGTGCCAGCAGCCCTGACAACCCCACCGATGGCTACACCTTC.

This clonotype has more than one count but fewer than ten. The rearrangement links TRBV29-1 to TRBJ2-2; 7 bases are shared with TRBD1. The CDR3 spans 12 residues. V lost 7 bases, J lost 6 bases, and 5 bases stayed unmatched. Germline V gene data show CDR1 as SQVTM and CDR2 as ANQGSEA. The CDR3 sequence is CSAGQASGELFF. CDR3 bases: TGCAGCGCCGGACAGGCCTCCGGGGAGCTGTTTTTT.

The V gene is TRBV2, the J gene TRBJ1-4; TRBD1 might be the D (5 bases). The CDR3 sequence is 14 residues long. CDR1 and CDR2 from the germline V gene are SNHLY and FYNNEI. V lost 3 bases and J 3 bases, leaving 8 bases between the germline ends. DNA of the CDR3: TGTGCCAGCAGTGAGGGCAGGGCTAATGAAAAACTGTTTTTT. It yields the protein CASSEGRANEKLFF.

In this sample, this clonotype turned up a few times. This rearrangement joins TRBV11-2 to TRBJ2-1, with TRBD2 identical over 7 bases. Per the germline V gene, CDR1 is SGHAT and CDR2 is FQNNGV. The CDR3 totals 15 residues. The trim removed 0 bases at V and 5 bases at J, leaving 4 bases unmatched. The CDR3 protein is CASSLDWGGHNEQFF. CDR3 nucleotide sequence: TGTGCCAGCAGCTTAGATTGGGGGGGTCACAATGAGCAGTTCTTC.

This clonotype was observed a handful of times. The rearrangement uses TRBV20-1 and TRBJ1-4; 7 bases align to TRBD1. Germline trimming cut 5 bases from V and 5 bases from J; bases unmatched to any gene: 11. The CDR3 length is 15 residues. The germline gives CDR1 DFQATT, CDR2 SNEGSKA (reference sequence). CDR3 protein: CSAPARDRGNEKLFF. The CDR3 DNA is TGCAGTGCTCCGGCTCGGGACAGAGGAAATGAAAAACTGTTTTTT.

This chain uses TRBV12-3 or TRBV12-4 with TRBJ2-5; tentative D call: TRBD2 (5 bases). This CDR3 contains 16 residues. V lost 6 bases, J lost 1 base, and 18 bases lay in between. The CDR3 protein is CASRGLPLGPQETQYF. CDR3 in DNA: TGTGCCAGCAGGGGTTTACCACTAGGCCCCCAAGAGACCCAGTACTTC.

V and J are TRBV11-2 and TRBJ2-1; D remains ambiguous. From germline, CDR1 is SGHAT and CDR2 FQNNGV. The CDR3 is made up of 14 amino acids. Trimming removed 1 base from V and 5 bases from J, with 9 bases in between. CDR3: CASSLGFGNNEQFF. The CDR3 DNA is TGTGCCAGCAGCTTAGGATTTGGGAACAATGAGCAGTTCTTC.

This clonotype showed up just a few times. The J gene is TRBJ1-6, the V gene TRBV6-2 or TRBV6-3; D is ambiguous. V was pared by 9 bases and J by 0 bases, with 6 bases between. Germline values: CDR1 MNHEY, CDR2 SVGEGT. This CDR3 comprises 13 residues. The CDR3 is CASRSSYNSPLHF. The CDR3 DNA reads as TGTGCCAGTAGGAGCTCCTATAATTCACCCCTCCACTTT.

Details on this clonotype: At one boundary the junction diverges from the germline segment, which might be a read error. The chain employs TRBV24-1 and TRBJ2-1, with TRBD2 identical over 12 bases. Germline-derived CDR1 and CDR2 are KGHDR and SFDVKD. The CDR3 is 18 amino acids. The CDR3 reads CATCDLRPTSGGRHEQFF. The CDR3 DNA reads TGTGCCACCTGTGATTTGCGACCAACTAGCGGGGGGAGGCATGAGCAGTTCTTC.

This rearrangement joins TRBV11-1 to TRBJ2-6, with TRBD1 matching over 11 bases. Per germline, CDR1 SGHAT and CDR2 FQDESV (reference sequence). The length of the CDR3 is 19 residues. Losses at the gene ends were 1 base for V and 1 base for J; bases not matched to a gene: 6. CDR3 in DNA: TGTGCCAGCAGCTTAGTAACGGGACAGGGGGGTTCTGGGGCCAACGTCCTGACTTTC. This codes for CASSLVTGQGGSGANVLTF. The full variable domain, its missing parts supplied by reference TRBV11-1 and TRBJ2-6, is EAEVAQSPRYKITEKSQAVAFWCDPISGHATLYWYRQILGQGPELLVQFQDESVVDDSQLPKDRFSAERLKGVDSTLKIQPAELGDSAMYLCASSLVTGQGGSGANVLTFGAGSRLTVL.

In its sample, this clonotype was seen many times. The CDR3 sequence: CASSPTGASGYTF. In nucleotides, the CDR3 is TGTGCCAGCAGTCCGACAGGTGCAAGCGGCTACACCTTC. J is TRBJ1-2 and V is TRBV12-3 or TRBV12-4; tentatively, D is TRBD1 (6 bases). The CDR3 sequence is 13 residues long. Trimming cost V 5 bases and J 8 bases, with 15 bases left between them.

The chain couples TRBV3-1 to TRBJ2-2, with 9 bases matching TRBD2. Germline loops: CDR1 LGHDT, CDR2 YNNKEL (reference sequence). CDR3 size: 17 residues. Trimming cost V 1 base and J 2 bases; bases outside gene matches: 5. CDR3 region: CASSQVGGLANTGELFF. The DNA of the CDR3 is TGTGCCAGCAGCCAAGTCGGGGGACTAGCAAACACCGGGGAGCTGTTTTTT. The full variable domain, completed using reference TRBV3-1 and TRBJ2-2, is DTAVSQTPKYLVTQMGNDKSIKCEQNLGHDTMYWYKQDSKKFLKIMFSYNNKELIINETVPNRFSPKSPDKAHLNLHINSLELGDSAVYFCASSQVGGLANTGELFFGEGSRLTVL.

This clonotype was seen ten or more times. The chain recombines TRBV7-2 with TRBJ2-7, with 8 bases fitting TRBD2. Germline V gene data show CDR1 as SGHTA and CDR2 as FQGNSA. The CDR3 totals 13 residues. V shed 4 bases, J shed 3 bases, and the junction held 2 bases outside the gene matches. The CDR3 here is CASSSGRGYEQYF. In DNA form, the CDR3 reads TGTGCCAGCAGCTCCGGGAGGGGCTACGAGCAGTACTTC.

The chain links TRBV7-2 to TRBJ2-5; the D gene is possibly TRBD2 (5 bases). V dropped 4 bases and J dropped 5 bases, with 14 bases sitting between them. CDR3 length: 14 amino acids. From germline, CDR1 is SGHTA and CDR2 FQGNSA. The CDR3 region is CASSSRLTSETQYF. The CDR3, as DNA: TGTGCCAGCAGCTCTCGACTAACCTCGGAGACCCAGTACTTC.